This TCR beta chain stems from a study of blood T cell repertoires in COVID-19. Study overall: Samples taken during acute and convalescent COVID-19 were collected in the United States, Italy and Spain. PBMCs, B-cell-depleted T cells, or T cells were the source of the cDNA or gDNA that made up the material.

In the original analysis: Amplified reference gene primers provided the basis for estimating nucleated cell counts. Sequencing used immunoSEQ multiplex PCR; TCRdb keeps in-frame clones, though not all of them. V and J calls and clone size are copied from that table; D and trimming were computed from the DNA. The repertoire has about 110,000 clones, less than 85% of them found once; the top ten carry roughly 13%. Trimming at V came to 6 bases and at J to 6 bases, leaving 6 bases not matched to a gene. This CDR3 contains 14 residues. Germline V CDR1 and CDR2: SNHLY, FYNNEI. The sequence was collected from a woman aged 55-75 years with acute or convalescent COVID-19. This sequence joins TRBV2 and TRBJ2-1, with 9 bases lining up with TRBD1. The specimen sequenced was peripheral blood. Here the CDR3 DNA reads TGTGCCAGCAGCCAGAGGACAGGGGTCAATGAGCAGTTCTTC. Its translation: CASSQRTGVNEQFF.